Shown below are 14 T cell receptor beta chains from a single sample sequenced in a study of identical twins. Each CDR3 protein gets one entry after TCRdb re-called the 5' RACE reads with MiXCR. The sample contains a few hundred thousand distinct CDR3 sequences, more than 9% of which appear only once. The same sample was also studied in work on yellow fever vaccine responses in identical twins.

Sequences were obtained from PBMCs. The receptors stem from a woman between 18 and 30 years old in good health.

The genes are TRBV12-3 or TRBV12-4 and TRBJ2-1; TRBD2 might be the D (6 bases). This CDR3 is 16 amino acids long. The ends were cut back, 6 bases at V and 0 bases at J, with 15 bases in the middle. The CDR3 DNA reads as TGTGCCAGCAGCCCGATAGCGGCACTCTCCTACAATGAGCAGTTCTTC. This sequence encodes CASSPIAALSYNEQFF.

V and J are TRBV5-8 and TRBJ2-4, with D maybe TRBD2 (5 bases). The CDR3 is 17 amino acids. Per the germline V gene, CDR1 is SGHTS and CDR2 is YDEGEE. The V end lost 4 bases, the J end lost 2 bases, and 19 bases lay between the germline ends. CDR3 sequence reads: CASSSAFDLGTKNIQYF. CDR3 sequence (DNA): TGTGCCAGCAGCAGCGCATTTGATCTCGGGACCAAAAACATTCAGTACTTC.

The chain carries TRBV7-9 and TRBJ2-2, with D tentatively TRBD1 or TRBD2 (6 bases each). Trimming took off 4 bases at V and 0 bases at J, with 15 bases between the two ends. Germline loops: CDR1 SEHNR, CDR2 FQNEAQ (reference sequence). The CDR3 is 17 amino acids. DNA for the CDR3: TGTGCCAGCAGCTGGGGGCTGCGGGGACCGAACACCGGGGAGCTGTTTTTT. As protein: CASSWGLRGPNTGELFF. The entire variable domain, with the rest obtained from reference TRBV7-9 and TRBJ2-2, is as follows: DTGVSQNPRHKITKRGQNVTFRCDPISEHNRLYWYRQTLGQGPEFLTYFQNEAQLEKSRLLSDRFSAERPKGSFSTLEIQRTEQGDSAMYLCASSWGLRGPNTGELFFGEGSRLTVL.

This clonotype was seen a handful of times. In DNA form, the CDR3 reads TGTGCCAGCAGTTACGGAGACAGCTTCACCGGGGAGCTGTTTTTT. Translated: CASSYGDSFTGELFF. This chain uses TRBV6-5 with TRBJ2-2, with D possibly matching TRBD1 (5 bases). Between the trimmed V and J ends, which lost 2 bases and 4 bases, there was a span of 11 bases. CDR3 size: 15 residues. Germline V gives CDR1 MNHEY, CDR2 SVGAGI.

The V and J genes are TRBV27 and TRBJ2-7, with D unclear. CDR3 size: 13 residues. Germline V CDR1 and CDR2: MNHEY, SMNVEV (reference sequence). Trimming shortened V by 9 bases and J by 5 bases, and 17 bases separated the two germline ends. CDR3 residues: CARGMRLENEQYF. CDR3 DNA sequence: TGTGCCAGGGGGATGAGGTTGGAGAACGAGCAGTACTTC.

This clonotype was detected a few times. V usage is TRBV11-2 and J usage is TRBJ2-7; no firm D call. Germline CDR1 and CDR2: SGHAT and FQNNGV. The CDR3 runs 13 residues. V shed 0 bases and J shed 3 bases, with 6 bases lying between them. The CDR3: CASSLENNYEQYF. The CDR3 DNA follows: TGTGCCAGCAGCTTAGAGAATAACTACGAGCAGTACTTC.

The V call is TRBV20-1, the J call TRBJ2-7; D assignment may be TRBD1 or TRBD2 (6 bases each). This CDR3 comprises 14 residues. V lost 3 bases and J lost 3, with 15 bases in between. Germline CDR1 reads DFQATT; CDR2 reads SNEGSKA (reference sequence). The CDR3 region has the DNA TGCAGTGCTAGGACAGGAGGGGGGTACTACGAGCAGTACTTC. This codes for CSARTGGGYYEQYF.

This clonotype was seen only a few times. The V gene is TRBV7-3, the J gene TRBJ2-3; 14 bases align to TRBD2. The J segment lost 10 bases and the V segment lost 4 bases, leaving 1 base of the junction unmatched. The CDR3 length is 13 residues. CDR1 and CDR2 (germline): SGHTA, FQGTGA. CDR3 nucleotide sequence: TGTGCCAGCAGCTCGGGACTAGCGGGAGCGCAGTATTTT. Encoded protein: CASSSGLAGAQYF.

In its sample, this clonotype was seen many times. The J gene is TRBJ2-6, the V gene TRBV4-3, with D hard to call. This CDR3 contains 15 residues. Germline lookup yields CDR1 LGHNA and CDR2 YSLEER. V was pared by 2 bases and J by 5 bases, with 10 bases between. The CDR3 sequence is CASSQQHLRANVLTF. CDR3 sequence (DNA): TGCGCCAGCAGCCAACAACATCTAAGGGCCAACGTCCTGACTTTC.

This clonotype has just a few counts. The gene calls are TRBV7-6 and TRBJ2-3; no clear D. Germline V gene lookup returns CDR1 SGHVS and CDR2 FNYEAQ. With 2 bases removed from V and 0 bases from J, the gap between germline ends came to 9 bases. CDR3 size: 15 residues. The CDR3 DNA is TGTGCCAGCAGCTTACTTATAGGGAGCACAGATACGCAGTATTTT. It encodes CASSLLIGSTDTQYF.

This clonotype was picked up a small number of times. The genes are TRBV27 and TRBJ2-2; TRBD1 or TRBD2 may be the D gene (5 bases each). V lost 3 bases and J lost 5, with 10 bases in between. Germline lookup yields CDR1 MNHEY and CDR2 SMNVEV (reference sequence). This CDR3 has 14 residues. The CDR3 coding sequence is TGTGCCAGCAGTTTTGGTTGGGGGACCGGGGAGCTGTTTTTT. As protein: CASSFGWGTGELFF.

The sample holds many counts of this clonotype. The genes are TRBV12-3 or TRBV12-4 and TRBJ2-7; weak D call: TRBD2 (5 bases). V lost 3 bases and J lost 3, with 18 bases in between. The CDR3 extends over 16 amino acids. The DNA of the CDR3 is TGTGCCAGCAGTTTGCTGGCGGGTCTTAAGAACTACGAGCAGTACTTC. Protein sequence: CASSLLAGLKNYEQYF.

This clonotype has just a few counts. The CDR3 sequence: CASSLGPETNQPQHF. In DNA form, the CDR3 reads TGTGCCAGCAGCTTAGGACCCGAGACGAATCAGCCCCAGCATTTT. The rearrangement links TRBV7-8 to TRBJ1-5; no reliable D call. The CDR3 has 15 residues. The germline V and J ends were trimmed by 1 base and 4 bases, with 11 bases remaining between them. Germline V CDR1 and CDR2: SGHVS, FQNEAQ.

This chain links TRBV2 with TRBJ2-2; D possibly matches TRBD1 or TRBD2 (5 bases each). CDR1 and CDR2 (germline): SNHLY, FYNNEI. CDR3 length equals 16 residues. V lost 4 bases to trimming and J lost 6 bases, with 18 bases between them. CDR3 in DNA: TGTGCCAGCAGTGTTTCCGGGACGCGACAATCCGGGGAGCTGTTTTTT. Translating gives CASSVSGTRQSGELFF.